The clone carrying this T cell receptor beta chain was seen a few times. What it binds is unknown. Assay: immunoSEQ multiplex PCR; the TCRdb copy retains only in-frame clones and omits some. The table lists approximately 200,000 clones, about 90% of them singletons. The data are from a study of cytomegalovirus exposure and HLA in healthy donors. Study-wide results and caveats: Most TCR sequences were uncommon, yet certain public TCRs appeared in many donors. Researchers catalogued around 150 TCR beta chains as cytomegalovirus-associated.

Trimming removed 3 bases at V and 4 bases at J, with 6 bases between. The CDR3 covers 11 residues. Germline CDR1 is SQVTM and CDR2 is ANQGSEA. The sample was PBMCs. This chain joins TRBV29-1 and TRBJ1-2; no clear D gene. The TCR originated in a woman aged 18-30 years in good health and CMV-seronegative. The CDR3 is CSVDRSYGYTF. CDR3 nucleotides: TGCAGCGTTGACCGGTCCTATGGCTACACCTTC.